The 21 T cell receptor beta chains below all came from one sample that was sequenced in a study of radiotherapy plus CTLA-4 blockade in lung cancer. The repertoire was sequenced with immunoSEQ multiplex PCR; TCRdb's copy has only in-frame clones and lacks some. The sample gives 85,000 to 120,000 clones, approximately 87% of which show up once; over 2% is in the top ten. The source was peripheral blood, collected from a patient treated with radiotherapy plus ipilimumab. The receptors derive from a human donor with non-small cell lung cancer that progressed on radiotherapy plus ipilimumab. Some clones in this sample may be carry-over from other donors' samples.

The gene calls are TRBV5-1 and TRBJ2-2; D not certain. The CDR3 consists of 16 residues. The germline CDR1 and CDR2 sequences are SGHRS and YFSETQ. The V gene lost 7 bases and the J gene lost 6 bases, with 22 bases spanning the gap. This CDR3 is CASAQEPQGFSGELFF. The CDR3 nucleotides read TGCGCCAGCGCCCAGGAGCCCCAAGGTTTTTCCGGGGAGCTGTTTTTT.

This clone was seen just once. The chain employs TRBV5-4 and TRBJ2-7; possibly TRBD1 for D (5 bases). The CDR3 is made up of 14 amino acids. Germline V gene sequence: CDR1 SGHNT, CDR2 YYREEE (reference sequence). The V end was cut by 1 base, the J end by 2 bases, with 10 bases between. CDR3 nucleotide sequence: TGTGCCAGCAGCTTGCGGCAGGGAACCTACGAGCAGTACTTC. Translation gives CASSLRQGTYEQYF. Combining the CDR3 with reference TRBV5-4 and TRBJ2-7 gives the whole variable domain ETGVTQSPTHLIKTRGQQVTLRCSSQSGHNTVSWYQQALGQGPQFIFQYYREEENGRGNFPPRFSGLQFPNYSSELNVNALELDDSALYLCASSLRQGTYEQYFGPGTRLTVT.

The rearrangement joins TRBV9 to TRBJ2-1, with 10 bases fitting TRBD2. The CDR3 covers 16 residues. The V gene's germline CDR1 is SGDLS and CDR2 YYNGEE. Trimming removed 4 bases from V and 4 bases from J; junction bases left unmatched: 8. This CDR3 reads CASSNRTSGDYNEQFF. The CDR3 DNA reads as TGTGCCAGCAGCAACCGGACTAGCGGCGATTACAATGAGCAGTTCTTC.

As DNA, the CDR3 is TGTGCCAGCAGCCGGGGAGGGATTGTCGACATTCAGTACTTC. As protein: CASSRGGIVDIQYF. This chain uses TRBV14 with TRBJ2-4, with TRBD2 matching over 7 bases. The CDR3 consists of 14 residues. Germline V gene lookup returns CDR1 SGHDN and CDR2 FVKESK. Losses at the gene ends were 4 bases for V and 8 bases for J; bases not matched to a gene: 8.

The chain couples TRBV5-4 to TRBJ2-1; perhaps D is TRBD1 or TRBD2 (5 bases each). The CDR3 spans 16 residues. CDR1 is SGHNT, CDR2 YYREEE, per germline (reference sequence). V gave up 4 bases and J gave up 0 bases, with 14 bases separating them. CDR3 in DNA: TGTGCCAGCAGCCCCTGGGACCGCTTCTCCTACAATGAGCAGTTCTTC. It codes for CASSPWDRFSYNEQFF.

V and J are TRBV7-9 and TRBJ1-1, with D unclear. Germline V gene sequence: CDR1 SEHNR, CDR2 FQNEAQ (reference sequence). The CDR3 contains 13 residues. The V end lost 3 bases, the J end lost 4 bases, and 9 bases lay between the germline ends. The CDR3 here is CASSFNEGTEAFF. The CDR3 coding sequence is TGTGCCAGCAGCTTTAATGAGGGCACTGAAGCTTTCTTT.

This clone was seen a handful of times. The chain couples TRBV5-8 to TRBJ1-2; D is unclear. Germline lookup yields CDR1 SGHTS and CDR2 YDEGEE. The CDR3 extends over 13 amino acids. V was clipped by 1 base and J by 0 bases, with 4 bases between them. In DNA form, the CDR3 reads TGTGCCAGCAGCTTGTACTCTAACTATGGCTACACCTTC. Residues: CASSLYSNYGYTF.

The CDR3 here is CASSEEGTFNYGYTF. CDR3 DNA sequence: TGTGCCAGCAGTGAGGAGGGCACCTTCAACTATGGCTACACCTTC. V is TRBV6-4 and J is TRBJ1-2, with no clear D. The germline V gene has CDR1 MRHNA and CDR2 SNTAGT. V was cut by 3 bases and J by 2 bases, with 13 bases left in between. The CDR3 has 15 amino acids.

The DNA of the CDR3 is TGTGCCAGTAGTATACGGGAATCCAACACCATATATTTT. Translated, it gives CASSIRESNTIYF. The J gene is TRBJ1-3, the V gene TRBV19, with D uncertain. Trimming pared 2 bases from V and 7 bases from J, leaving 9 bases between. CDR3 length equals 13 residues. Germline V gene lookup returns CDR1 LNHDA and CDR2 SQIVND (reference sequence).

The J gene is TRBJ1-6, the V gene TRBV9; maybe TRBD1 (5 bases). CDR1 SGDLS and CDR2 YYNGEE come from the germline V gene. The length of the CDR3 is 15 residues. V lost 0 bases and J 8 bases, leaving 12 bases between the germline ends. The CDR3 loop reads CASSVAGVHDSPLHF. In nucleotides, the CDR3 is TGTGCCAGCAGCGTAGCGGGGGTTCATGATTCACCCCTCCACTTT.

This clone has a handful of counts. This chain connects TRBV7-3 to TRBJ1-1, with 9 bases lining up with TRBD1. The CDR3 length is 14 residues. Germline values: CDR1 SGHTA, CDR2 FQGTGA. J gave up 6 bases and V 5 bases, and 7 bases lay outside the gene matches. In DNA form, the CDR3 reads TGTGCCAGCAGCCAACAGGGGGCGAAGTCTGAAGCTTTCTTT. Translating it yields CASSQQGAKSEAFF. Supplemented by reference TRBV7-3 and TRBJ1-1, the full variable domain reads GAGVSQTPSNKVTEKGKYVELRCDPISGHTALYWYRQSLGQGPEFLIYFQGTGAADDSGLPNDRFFAVRPEGSVSTLKIQRTERGDSAVYLCASSQQGAKSEAFFGQGTRLTVV.

The J gene is TRBJ2-7, the V gene TRBV7-9; 8 nucleotides align to TRBD2. This CDR3 has 15 residues. The germline CDR1 and CDR2 sequences are SEHNR and FQNEAQ (reference sequence). The ends lost 5 bases at V and 2 bases at J; junction bases unmatched: 8. This chain's CDR3 is CASSLDGSGAYEQYF. CDR3 in DNA: TGTGCCAGCAGCCTAGATGGTAGCGGGGCCTACGAGCAGTACTTC. The entire variable domain, with the rest obtained from reference TRBV7-9 and TRBJ2-7, is as follows: DTGVSQNPRHKITKRGQNVTFRCDPISEHNRLYWYRQTLGQGPEFLTYFQNEAQLEKSRLLSDRFSAERPKGSFSTLEIQRTEQGDSAMYLCASSLDGSGAYEQYFGPGTRLTVT.

V is TRBV4-1 and J is TRBJ1-5; 9 bases map to TRBD1. The CDR3 has 17 residues. CDR1 is MGHRA, CDR2 YSYEKL, per germline. Trimming cost V 1 base and J 3 bases; bases outside gene matches: 7. CDR3 nucleotides: TGCGCCAGCAGCCAAGGCGGCGGGACAGGGATCAATCAGCCCCAGCATTTT. It translates to CASSQGGGTGINQPQHF.

This clone has more than one count but fewer than ten. The chain carries TRBV6-5 and TRBJ2-7; 11 nucleotides agree with TRBD2. Germline values: CDR1 MNHEY, CDR2 SVGAGI. The CDR3 runs 15 residues. V shed 0 bases, J shed 2 bases, and the junction held 0 bases outside the gene matches. This chain's CDR3 is CASSYSSGGAYEQYF. The CDR3 coding sequence is TGTGCCAGCAGTTACTCTAGCGGGGGGGCCTACGAGCAGTACTTC.

This rearrangement joins TRBV6-1 to TRBJ1-2; D is unresolved. This CDR3 has 13 amino acids. Trimming stripped 6 bases from V and 4 bases from J, with 12 bases between. Germline CDR1 is MNHNS and CDR2 is SASEGT. CDR3 DNA: TGTGCCAGCAGACAGAGCGTTATCTATGGCTACACCTTC. It translates to CASRQSVIYGYTF.

The V gene is TRBV6-6, the J gene TRBJ2-1; possibly TRBD1 or TRBD2 for D (6 bases each). The CDR3 runs 15 residues. The germline V and J ends were trimmed by 2 bases and 0 bases, with 8 bases remaining between them. Germline V gene lookup returns CDR1 MNHNY and CDR2 SVGAGI (reference sequence). The CDR3 DNA reads TGTGCCAGCAGTTACGAGGGGGGCTCCTACAATGAGCAGTTCTTC. Protein sequence: CASSYEGGSYNEQFF.

V and J are TRBV6-6 and TRBJ2-5, with D tentatively TRBD2 (5 bases). The last part of the DNA fits TRBJ2-7 better; the J call may be wrong. This CDR3 spans 12 amino acids. CDR1 and CDR2 from the germline V gene are MNHNY and SVGAGI (reference sequence). The chain's CDR3 is CASIAGDYEQYF. The CDR3 DNA reads as TGTGCCAGCATTGCGGGCGACTACGAGCAGTACTTC.

This clone was found a few times. The chain recombines TRBV19 with TRBJ1-4, with D possibly matching TRBD1 (6 bases). Trimming took 7 bases from V and 8 from J, leaving 17 bases between them. This CDR3 spans 14 amino acids. Germline lookup yields CDR1 LNHDA and CDR2 SQIVND (reference sequence). The DNA for the CDR3 is TGTGCCAGTACTCTGACAGGAGTTCGCGAAAAACTGTTTTTT. Translating it yields CASTLTGVREKLFF.

The chain joins TRBV2 to TRBJ1-2; the match to TRBD1 covers 7 bases. The trim removed 7 bases at V and 2 bases at J, leaving 4 bases unmatched. Germline lookup yields CDR1 SNHLY and CDR2 FYNNEI. This CDR3 contains 13 residues. CDR3 loop: CASTVGQNYGYTF. CDR3 DNA: TGTGCCAGCACCGTGGGACAGAACTATGGCTACACCTTC.

V and J are TRBV7-6 and TRBJ2-3, with D tentatively TRBD2 (6 bases). Germline CDR1 and CDR2: SGHVS and FNYEAQ. The CDR3 spans 15 residues. Trimming shortened V by 5 bases and J by 5 bases, and 17 bases separated the two germline ends. The CDR3: CASSQDGGIVDTQYF. CDR3 coding DNA: TGTGCCAGCAGCCAAGACGGCGGGATTGTAGATACGCAGTATTTT.

The V call is TRBV7-9, the J call TRBJ2-1; D unresolved. Germline V gene lookup returns CDR1 SEHNR and CDR2 FQNEAQ (reference sequence). The length of the CDR3 is 17 residues. Trimming removed 5 bases at V and 0 bases at J, with 17 bases between. CDR3 in DNA: TGTGCCAGCAGCAAAAGGGTTGGGCGTAGCTCCTACAATGAGCAGTTCTTC. This codes for CASSKRVGRSSYNEQFF.